A single sample is the source of the 17 T cell receptor beta chains below, sequenced in a study of CD8 T cells in ankylosing spondylitis. What these receptors recognize is not known. Study-wide results and caveats: A motif in TCR beta, a set of under ten highly homologous variants, appeared characteristic of ankylosing spondylitis blood.

TCRdb re-called the 5' RACE reads with MiXCR, one entry per CDR3 protein. The sample shows 750,000 to 850,000 distinct CDR3 sequences, approximately 12% of them seen only once. Sequenced input: blood, either unsorted or a sorted T cell fraction (not recorded which). All receptors come from a male donor with ankylosing spondylitis.

This clonotype was found many times. The chain uses TRBV7-2 and TRBJ2-5; no firm D call. V was cut by 1 base and J by 5 bases, with 8 bases left in between. This CDR3 region has 13 residues. Germline assignment: CDR1 SGHTA and CDR2 FQGNSA. Here the CDR3 DNA reads TGTGCCAGCAGCTTAGGCATTCGGGAGACCCAGTACTTC. Its protein product is CASSLGIRETQYF.

This clonotype was counted ten times or more. The chain employs TRBV29-1 and TRBJ2-7; tentatively, D is TRBD2 (7 bases). Germline lookup yields CDR1 SQVTM and CDR2 ANQGSEA. The CDR3 contains 16 residues. The V gene lost 4 bases and the J gene lost 0 bases, with 19 bases spanning the gap. The CDR3 DNA sequence: TGCAGCGTTGTCGGAGCGGTAGGGGGGGCCTCCTACGAGCAGTACTTC. As protein: CSVVGAVGGASYEQYF.

This clonotype has ten or more counts. V usage is TRBV7-9 and J usage is TRBJ2-5; D unresolved. The V gene's germline CDR1 is SEHNR and CDR2 FQNEAQ (reference sequence). The V and J ends lost 4 bases and 5 bases respectively, with 5 bases between them. CDR3 length: 11 residues. CDR3 sequence reads: CASSSIETQYF. The CDR3, as DNA: TGTGCCAGCAGCTCAATCGAGACCCAGTACTTC.

There are a few counts of this clonotype. This chain connects TRBV16 to TRBJ1-1; D is possibly TRBD1 (5 bases). There are 16 residues in the CDR3. V gave up 1 base and J gave up 1 base, with 13 bases separating them. Germline V CDR1 and CDR2: KGHSY, FQNENV. The CDR3 sequence: CASSQLGDGPNTEAFF. The CDR3 bases are TGTGCCAGCAGCCAATTGGGGGATGGGCCGAACACTGAAGCTTTCTTT. Using reference TRBV16 and TRBJ1-1 for the parts outside the CDR3, the full variable domain is GEEVAQTPKHLVRGEGQKAKLYCAPIKGHSYVFWYQQVLKNEFKFLISFQNENVFDETGMPKERFSAKCLPNSPCSLEIQATKLEDSAVYFCASSQLGDGPNTEAFFGQGTRLTVV.

The rearrangement joins TRBV20-1 to TRBJ2-7; D uncertain. Germline V lookup: CDR1 DFQATT, CDR2 SNEGSKA (reference sequence). This CDR3 is 13 amino acids long. The DNA of the CDR3 is TGCAGCGCCTCCCAGACTTATACCTACGAGCAGTACTTC. This codes for CSASQTYTYEQYF.

This chain connects TRBV20-1 to TRBJ1-5; D unclear. V was cut by 4 bases and J by 4 bases, with 14 bases left in between. This CDR3 contains 14 residues. Germline loops: CDR1 DFQATT, CDR2 SNEGSKA (reference sequence). The CDR3 sequence is CSATSGRGNQPQHF. CDR3 nucleotides: TGCAGTGCTACCTCAGGCCGGGGTAATCAGCCCCAGCATTTT.

This clonotype was seen only a few times. The chain links TRBV5-5 to TRBJ2-2, with no clear D. V was clipped by 5 bases and J by 7 bases, with 9 bases between them. CDR3 length: 12 amino acids. CDR1 SGHKS and CDR2 YYEKEE come from the germline V gene (reference sequence). The CDR3 protein is CASRVVGGELFF. DNA for the CDR3: TGTGCCAGCAGAGTTGTGGGCGGGGAGCTGTTTTTT.

This chain links TRBV7-2 with TRBJ2-5, with unresolved D. The CDR3 consists of 13 residues. Germline loops: CDR1 SGHTA, CDR2 FQGNSA. Trimming pared 2 bases from V and 4 bases from J, leaving 8 bases between. The CDR3 sequence is CASSLQDGETQYF. The DNA of the CDR3 is TGTGCCAGCAGCTTACAGGACGGAGAGACCCAGTACTTC.

This clonotype was counted between two and nine times. The CDR3 bases are TGTGCCACTCAGGGGTGGGATGCTAGAAACACCGGGGAGCTGTTTTTT. Amino acids: CATQGWDARNTGELFF. The V and J genes are TRBV27 and TRBJ2-2; D might be TRBD1 (6 bases). Per the germline V gene, CDR1 is MNHEY and CDR2 is SMNVEV (reference sequence). The CDR3 is 16 amino acids. V was cut by 10 bases and J by 2 bases, with 20 bases left in between.

This clonotype occurred a few times. CDR3 region: CSARREGAGGNTIYF. CDR3 sequence (DNA): TGCAGTGCTAGGAGAGAGGGGGCAGGCGGAAACACCATATATTTT. The rearrangement links TRBV20-1 to TRBJ1-3; 7 nucleotides agree with TRBD1. Germline lookup yields CDR1 DFQATT and CDR2 SNEGSKA (reference sequence). With 3 bases clipped from V and 4 bases from J, the junction kept 9 bases outside the gene matches. There are 15 residues in the CDR3.

The chain links TRBV4-1 to TRBJ2-7; D ambiguous. V was trimmed by 0 bases and J by 3 bases, leaving 12 bases between them. CDR1 MGHRA and CDR2 YSYEKL come from the germline V gene. This CDR3 spans 15 amino acids. In nucleotides, the CDR3 is TGCGCCAGCAGCCAAGACCCAATCCCGTACTACGAGCAGTACTTC. This sequence encodes CASSQDPIPYYEQYF.

The J gene is TRBJ2-3, the V gene TRBV7-8; 13 bases map to TRBD2. With 3 bases clipped from V and 0 bases from J, the junction kept 6 bases outside the gene matches. This CDR3 contains 18 residues. The germline V gene has CDR1 SGHVS and CDR2 FQNEAQ. For the CDR3, the DNA is TGTGCCAGCAGCTTGATTCCGGGACTAGCGGGAAGCACAGATACGCAGTATTTT. It translates to CASSLIPGLAGSTDTQYF.

CDR3 nucleotide sequence: TGTGCCAGCAGTCGACAGGATAATGAGCAGTTCTTC. Its protein product is CASSRQDNEQFF. The J gene is TRBJ2-1, the V gene TRBV5-6; D might be TRBD1 (6 bases). The CDR3 totals 12 residues. The V gene lost 5 bases and the J gene lost 7 bases, with 10 bases spanning the gap. In germline, CDR1 is SGHDT, CDR2 YYEEEE.

This clonotype was seen many times. J is TRBJ2-7 and V is TRBV5-1, with D unclear. The germline gives CDR1 SGHRS, CDR2 YFSETQ. The germline V and J ends were trimmed by 2 bases and 3 bases, with 9 bases remaining between them. The CDR3 spans 13 residues. CDR3 in DNA: TGCGCCAGCAGCTTAGAACCAGACTACGAGCAGTACTTC. It specifies CASSLEPDYEQYF.

The table lists this clonotype with many counts. The genes are TRBV20-1 and TRBJ2-3; D possibly corresponds to TRBD2 (5 bases). This CDR3 has 14 amino acids. Germline CDR1 and CDR2: DFQATT and SNEGSKA (reference sequence). With 0 bases removed from V and 3 bases from J, the gap between germline ends came to 10 bases. The CDR3 coding sequence is TGCAGTGCTAGAGACCGGACGGGGACAGATACGCAGTATTTT. Amino acids: CSARDRTGTDTQYF.

V is TRBV5-1 and J is TRBJ2-5; D is possibly TRBD1 or TRBD2 (5 bases each). The V and J ends lost 4 bases and 3 bases respectively, with 13 bases between them. CDR1 and CDR2 (germline): SGHRS, YFSETQ. The CDR3 loop spans 14 amino acids. The CDR3 loop reads CASSRGTVEETQYF. The CDR3 nucleotides read TGCGCCAGCAGCCGTGGGACGGTCGAAGAGACCCAGTACTTC.

Only a few counts were recorded for this clonotype. The chain joins TRBV10-3 to TRBJ1-2; D remains ambiguous. Trimming took 2 bases from V and 6 from J, leaving 10 bases between them. The length of the CDR3 is 13 residues. Germline lookup yields CDR1 ENHRY and CDR2 SYGVKD. CDR3 coding DNA: TGTGCCATCAGTGAGGCGGAGTTGGATGGCTACACCTTC. Translated, it gives CAISEAELDGYTF.